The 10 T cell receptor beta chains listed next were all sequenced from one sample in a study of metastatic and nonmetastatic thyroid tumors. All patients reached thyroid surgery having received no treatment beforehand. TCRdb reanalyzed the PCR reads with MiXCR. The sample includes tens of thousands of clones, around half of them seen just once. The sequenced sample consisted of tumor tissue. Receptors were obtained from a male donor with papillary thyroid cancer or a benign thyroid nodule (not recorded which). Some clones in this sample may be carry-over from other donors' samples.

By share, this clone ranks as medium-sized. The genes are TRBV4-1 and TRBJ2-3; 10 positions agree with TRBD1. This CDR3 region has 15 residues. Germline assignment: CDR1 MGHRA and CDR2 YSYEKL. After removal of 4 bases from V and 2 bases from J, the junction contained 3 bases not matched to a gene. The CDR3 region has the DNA TGCGCCAGCAGCCCGGGACAGGGGCACACAGATACGCAGTATTTT. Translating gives CASSPGQGHTDTQYF.

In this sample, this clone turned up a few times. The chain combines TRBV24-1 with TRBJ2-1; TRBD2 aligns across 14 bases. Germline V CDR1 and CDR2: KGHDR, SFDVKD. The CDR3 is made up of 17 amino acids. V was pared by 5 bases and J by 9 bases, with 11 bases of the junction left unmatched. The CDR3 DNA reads TGTGCCACCAGTGTCGATCCGGGACTAGCGGGAGTTCTTGAGCAGTTCTTC. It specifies CATSVDPGLAGVLEQFF.

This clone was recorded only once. The CDR3 DNA follows: TGCAGTGCTGGGGGGGAGCGGGAAACCTACGAGCAGTACTTC. It yields the protein CSAGGERETYEQYF. V gene TRBV20-1 combines with J gene TRBJ2-7; 7 bases align to TRBD2. The CDR3 extends over 14 amino acids. Unmatched junction bases numbered 9, after V lost 5 bases and J lost 2 bases. Germline CDR1 is DFQATT and CDR2 is SNEGSKA (reference sequence).

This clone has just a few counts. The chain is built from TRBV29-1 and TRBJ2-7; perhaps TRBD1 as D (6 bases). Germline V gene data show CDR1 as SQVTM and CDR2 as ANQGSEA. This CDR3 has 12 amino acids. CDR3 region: CGGRTGSYEQYF. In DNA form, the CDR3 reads TGCGGCGGACGCACAGGGTCCTACGAGCAGTACTTC.

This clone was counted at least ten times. The CDR3 here is CASSPRTESDTQYF. DNA for the CDR3: TGTGCCAGCAGCCCTCGGACAGAGTCAGATACGCAGTATTTT. The V and J genes are TRBV3-1 and TRBJ2-3, with a weak D call TRBD1 (6 bases). This CDR3 has 14 amino acids. V lost 4 bases and J lost 4, with 12 bases in between. Germline V lookup: CDR1 LGHDT, CDR2 YNNKEL (reference sequence).

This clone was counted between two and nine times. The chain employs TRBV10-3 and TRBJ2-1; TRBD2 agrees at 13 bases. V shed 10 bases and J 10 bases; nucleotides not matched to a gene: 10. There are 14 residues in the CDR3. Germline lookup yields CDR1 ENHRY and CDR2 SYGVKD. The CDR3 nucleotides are TGTGCCAGTCAACTAGCGGGAGGGGTCGCCGAGCAGTTCTTC. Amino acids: CASQLAGGVAEQFF.

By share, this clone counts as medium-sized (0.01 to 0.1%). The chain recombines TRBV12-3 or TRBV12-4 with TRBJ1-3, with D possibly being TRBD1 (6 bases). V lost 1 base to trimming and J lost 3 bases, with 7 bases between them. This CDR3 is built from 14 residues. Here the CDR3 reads CASSLDRVGNTIYF. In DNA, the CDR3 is TGTGCCAGCAGTTTAGACAGGGTTGGAAACACCATATATTTT.

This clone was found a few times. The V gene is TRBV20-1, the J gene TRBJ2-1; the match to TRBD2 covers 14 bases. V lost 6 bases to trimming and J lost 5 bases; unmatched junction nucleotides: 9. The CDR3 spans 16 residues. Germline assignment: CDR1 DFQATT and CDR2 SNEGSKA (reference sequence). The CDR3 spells CSARKGTSGSDNEQFF. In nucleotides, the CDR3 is TGCAGTGCCCGGAAAGGGACTAGCGGGAGTGACAATGAGCAGTTCTTC.

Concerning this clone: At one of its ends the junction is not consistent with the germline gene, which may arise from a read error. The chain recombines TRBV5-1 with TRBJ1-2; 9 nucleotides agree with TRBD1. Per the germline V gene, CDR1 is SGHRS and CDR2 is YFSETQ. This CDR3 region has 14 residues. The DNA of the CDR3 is TGCGCCAGCAGCTCCGGGACAGGGAACTATTGCTACACCTTC. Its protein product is CASSSGTGNYCYTF.

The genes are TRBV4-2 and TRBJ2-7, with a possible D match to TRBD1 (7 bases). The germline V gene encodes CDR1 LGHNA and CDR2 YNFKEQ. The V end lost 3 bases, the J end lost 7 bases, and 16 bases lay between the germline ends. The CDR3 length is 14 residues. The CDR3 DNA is TGTGCCAGCAGCCAGGGCGGGGACAGCAAAGAGCAGTACTTC. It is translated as CASSQGGDSKEQYF.